The next 13 T cell receptor beta chains were all read from a single sample in a study of blood T cell repertoires in COVID-19. Sequencing used immunoSEQ multiplex PCR; TCRdb keeps in-frame clones, though not all of them. The table includes roughly 100,000 clones, about four fifths detected once. The sequenced sample was peripheral blood. The receptor set was obtained from a human donor in a cohort sampled during active COVID-19.

This chain uses TRBV15 with TRBJ1-2, with D possibly TRBD1 on 5 matching bases. Germline V lookup: CDR1 LNHNV, CDR2 YYDKDF (reference sequence). The ends were cut back, 0 bases at V and 14 bases at J, with 13 bases in the middle. The CDR3 extends over 12 amino acids. This chain's CDR3 is CATSRDYGGGTF. The CDR3 bases are TGTGCCACCAGCAGAGATTACGGGGGAGGGACCTTC.

This clone was seen only a few times. The chain couples TRBV5-4 to TRBJ1-6, with 10 positions matching TRBD1. V lost 4 bases and J lost 5; bases outside the gene matches: 3. Germline values: CDR1 SGHNT, CDR2 YYREEE (reference sequence). The CDR3 extends over 15 amino acids. CDR3 region: CASSNGQGDNSPLHF. The CDR3 coding sequence is TGTGCCAGCAGCAATGGACAGGGGGATAATTCACCCCTCCACTTT.

The CDR3 bases are TGTGCCAGCGGCTCTAAGCGGGGGGGAAGCACAGATACGCAGTATTTT. Protein: CASGSKRGGSTDTQYF. The V call is TRBV27, the J call TRBJ2-3; 10 bases are a match to TRBD2. Germline trimming cut 8 bases from V and 0 bases from J; bases unmatched to any gene: 8. CDR3 size: 16 residues. Germline V gene sequence: CDR1 MNHEY, CDR2 SMNVEV (reference sequence).

The chain has TRBV11-2 and TRBJ1-2; TRBD1 is a possible D gene (5 bases). Germline V CDR1 and CDR2: SGHAT, FQNNGV. Trimming stripped 5 bases from V and 4 bases from J, with 11 bases between. This CDR3 has 13 amino acids. This chain's CDR3 is CASSVAGRYGYTF. The DNA of the CDR3 is TGTGCCAGCAGCGTAGCAGGGCGCTATGGCTACACCTTC.

The rearrangement joins TRBV19 to TRBJ2-5; 9 positions match TRBD2. J was trimmed by 4 bases and V by 2 bases; bases with no gene match: 14. Germline CDR1 is LNHDA and CDR2 is SQIVND (reference sequence). This CDR3 has 18 residues. The CDR3 coding sequence is TGTGCCAGTAGTATAAGGCTCAAGACTAGCGGTTATTCAGAGACCCAGTACTTC. This encodes CASSIRLKTSGYSETQYF. The full variable domain, in which reference TRBV19 and TRBJ2-5 provide the parts outside the CDR3, is DGGITQSPKYLFRKEGQNVTLSCEQNLNHDAMYWYRQDPGQGLRLIYYSQIVNDFQKGDIAEGYSVSREKKESFPLTVTSAQKNPTAFYLCASSIRLKTSGYSETQYFGPGTRLLVL.

The rearrangement uses TRBV9 and TRBJ1-4; D unclear. CDR1 is SGDLS, CDR2 YYNGEE, per germline. CDR3 length: 15 residues. The V end lost 4 bases, the J end lost 7 bases, and 17 bases lay between the germline ends. CDR3 sequence: CASSPRLTGIEKLFF. CDR3 DNA sequence: TGTGCCAGCAGCCCACGACTGACGGGGATTGAAAAACTGTTTTTT.

In nucleotides, the CDR3 is TGTGCCAGCAGTTTCCAACCGGGACAGGGAATGACCGGCTACACCTTC. Its protein is CASSFQPGQGMTGYTF. This rearrangement joins TRBV6-5 to TRBJ1-2, with TRBD1 matching over 9 bases. Germline V lookup: CDR1 MNHEY, CDR2 SVGAGI. Losses at the gene ends were 4 bases for V and 8 bases for J; bases not matched to a gene: 14. There are 16 residues in the CDR3.

This chain uses TRBV6-5 with TRBJ2-5; no reliable D call. V was trimmed by 9 bases and J by 1 base, leaving 12 bases between them. This CDR3 contains 13 residues. The germline CDR1 and CDR2 sequences are MNHEY and SVGAGI. The CDR3 region has the DNA TGTGCCAGAACCCAGGCCGTCCAAGAGACCCAGTACTTC. Translation gives CARTQAVQETQYF.

This rearrangement joins TRBV5-4 to TRBJ2-2; TRBD1 matches at 10 bases. In germline, CDR1 is SGHNT, CDR2 YYREEE (reference sequence). This CDR3 comprises 17 residues. The trim removed 5 bases at V and 6 bases at J, leaving 13 bases unmatched. The DNA for the CDR3 is TGTGCCAGCAGTCGGCAACCCGGGACAGGGGTGGCCGGGGAGCTGTTTTTT. This encodes CASSRQPGTGVAGELFF.

This clone was observed a few times. The chain links TRBV4-3 to TRBJ2-1, with no clear D. The germline V gene has CDR1 LGHNA and CDR2 YSLEER. This CDR3 spans 13 amino acids. The ends were cut back, 0 bases at V and 9 bases at J, with 9 bases in the middle. The CDR3 nucleotides are TGCGCCAGCAGCCAAGAGAAGTTCGGTGAGCAGTTCTTC. This translates into CASSQEKFGEQFF.

This clone was seen more than once but under ten times. J is TRBJ2-7 and V is TRBV6-5, with D possibly TRBD1 on 5 matching bases. V lost 7 bases to trimming and J lost 5 bases, with 15 bases between them. CDR1 is MNHEY, CDR2 SVGAGI, per germline. The CDR3 length is 13 residues. The CDR3 sequence is CASMPPGLDEQYF. The CDR3 DNA sequence: TGTGCCAGCATGCCCCCAGGGCTGGACGAGCAGTACTTC.

The genes are TRBV4-1 and TRBJ2-2; 7 nucleotides match TRBD1. Looked up from germline, CDR1 is MGHRA and CDR2 is YSYEKL. This CDR3 has 15 residues. J lost 7 bases, V lost 1 base, and 6 bases had no gene match. This CDR3 is CASSQGTGGGGELFF. The DNA for the CDR3 is TGCGCCAGCAGCCAAGGGACAGGCGGAGGCGGGGAGCTGTTTTTT.

The CDR3 DNA sequence: TGTGCCAGCAGCCAAACTTCGGGGTACGAGCAGTACTTC. Protein sequence: CASSQTSGYEQYF. The J gene is TRBJ2-7, the V gene TRBV9, with D possibly TRBD2 on 5 matching bases. This CDR3 is built from 13 residues. Trimming removed 4 bases from V and 4 bases from J, with 12 bases in between. Germline V gives CDR1 SGDLS, CDR2 YYNGEE.